Listed here are 18 T cell receptor beta chains from one sample, sequenced in a study of identical twins. TCRdb recomputed calls from the 5' RACE reads with MiXCR, one row per CDR3 protein. The data hold fewer than 900,000 distinct CDR3 sequences, with about 20% observed a single time. This sample was also put to use in a study of T cells expressing NK-cell markers.

What was sequenced was PBMCs. The source is a woman under 30 in good health.

The chain links TRBV7-2 to TRBJ1-6; TRBD1 matches at 7 bases. The CDR3 has 15 residues. The trim removed 5 bases at V and 5 bases at J, leaving 6 bases unmatched. The germline gives CDR1 SGHTA, CDR2 FQGNSA. The CDR3 loop is CASSRMGQNNSPLHF. In nucleotides, the CDR3 is TGTGCCAGCAGCCGGATGGGACAGAATAATTCACCCCTCCACTTT.

The sample holds a few counts of this clonotype. This chain links TRBV3-1 with TRBJ2-5, with D unresolved. Between the trimmed V and J ends, which lost 0 bases and 2 bases, there was a span of 7 bases. Per the germline V gene, CDR1 is LGHDT and CDR2 is YNNKEL (reference sequence). CDR3 length: 14 amino acids. The chain's CDR3 is CASSQDTIQETQYF. CDR3 DNA: TGTGCCAGCAGCCAAGACACCATACAAGAGACCCAGTACTTC.

The rearrangement joins TRBV2 to TRBJ2-3, with a tentative D call TRBD2 (5 bases). V was shortened by 7 bases and J by 8 bases, with 16 bases between the two germline ends. Germline-derived CDR1 and CDR2 are SNHLY and FYNNEI. The CDR3 runs to 13 residues. CDR3 residues: CASISGATPTQYF. CDR3 bases: TGTGCCAGCATAAGCGGAGCCACTCCTACGCAGTATTTT.

This clonotype was seen ten or more times. V gene TRBV7-2 combines with J gene TRBJ1-1; 9 bases match TRBD1. Germline CDR1 and CDR2: SGHTA and FQGNSA. J was trimmed by 3 bases and V by 1 base; bases with no gene match: 0. The CDR3 is made up of 14 amino acids. The CDR3, as DNA: TGTGCCAGCAGCTTAGGGACAGGGGACACTGAAGCTTTCTTT. Translated: CASSLGTGDTEAFF. Full variable domain (missing parts from reference TRBV7-2 and TRBJ1-1): GAGVSQSPSNKVTEKGKDVELRCDPISGHTALYWYRQSLGQGLEFLIYFQGNSAPDKSGLPSDRFSAERTGGSVSTLTIQRTQQEDSAVYLCASSLGTGDTEAFFGQGTRLTVV.

The rearrangement uses TRBV12-3 or TRBV12-4 and TRBJ2-6; perhaps TRBD1 as D (5 bases). This CDR3 is built from 15 residues. Deletions cut 3 bases from V and 2 bases from J, with 8 bases between. In DNA form, the CDR3 reads TGTGCCAGCAGTTTTCAGGGCCCTGGGGCCAACGTCCTGACTTTC. It translates to CASSFQGPGANVLTF.

The chain couples TRBV4-3 to TRBJ2-1, with a tentative D call TRBD2 (6 bases). The length of the CDR3 is 15 residues. The V end lost 1 base, the J end lost 1 base, and 8 bases lay between the germline ends. CDR1 and CDR2 from the germline V gene are LGHNA and YSLEER. This CDR3 reads CASSQGLGSYNEQFF. The CDR3 DNA is TGCGCCAGCAGCCAAGGACTAGGGTCCTACAATGAGCAGTTCTTC.

The rearrangement uses TRBV7-8 and TRBJ2-5; D gene ambiguous. V was clipped by 4 bases and J by 2 bases, with 17 bases between them. Per the germline V gene, CDR1 is SGHVS and CDR2 is FQNEAQ. This CDR3 has 16 residues. CDR3 nucleotide sequence: TGTGCCAGCAGCTCCCCGATCAGGCTTGAGCAAGAGACCCAGTACTTC. Its translation is CASSSPIRLEQETQYF.

V gene TRBV5-1 combines with J gene TRBJ2-1; possible D gene TRBD2, 6 bases. Trimming stripped 0 bases from V and 4 bases from J, with 14 bases between. Looked up from germline, CDR1 is SGHRS and CDR2 is YFSETQ. The CDR3 loop spans 16 amino acids. CDR3 amino acids: CASSLVGGTGYNEQFF. Here the CDR3 DNA reads TGCGCCAGCAGCTTGGTCGGCGGGACGGGGTACAATGAGCAGTTCTTC.

This clonotype occurred a few times. The chain employs TRBV12-3 or TRBV12-4 and TRBJ1-5, with D maybe TRBD1 (6 bases). Trimming took off 4 bases at V and 5 bases at J, with 12 bases between the two ends. This CDR3 contains 14 residues. The CDR3 spells CASSSTGNDQPQHF. The CDR3 DNA reads TGTGCCAGCAGTTCTACAGGGAACGATCAGCCCCAGCATTTT.

This clonotype occurred a few times. This rearrangement joins TRBV5-1 to TRBJ2-5; weak D call: TRBD2 (5 bases). CDR1 is SGHRS and CDR2 is YFSETQ in the germline V gene. The CDR3 loop spans 16 amino acids. V was cut by 1 base and J by 2 bases, with 15 bases left in between. This CDR3 reads CASSLPRGADQETQYF. For the CDR3, the DNA is TGCGCCAGCAGCTTGCCGCGTGGAGCGGATCAAGAGACCCAGTACTTC.

This clonotype showed up just a few times. The gene calls are TRBV7-2 and TRBJ2-7; no clear D gene. The CDR3 is made up of 15 amino acids. Trimming pared 5 bases from V and 2 bases from J, leaving 16 bases between. Germline V gene data show CDR1 as SGHTA and CDR2 as FQGNSA. The CDR3 reads CASSPPFKGPYEQYF. The CDR3 DNA follows: TGTGCCAGCAGCCCCCCGTTCAAAGGCCCCTACGAGCAGTACTTC.

V usage is TRBV27 and J usage is TRBJ2-6; perhaps TRBD1 as D (6 bases). CDR1 is MNHEY, CDR2 SMNVEV, per germline (reference sequence). V shed 6 bases and J shed 3 bases, with 18 bases lying between them. This CDR3 contains 17 residues. CDR3 coding DNA: TGTGCCAGCAGCCACGGACAGATGGCGCATGGGGCCAACGTCCTGACTTTC. Its protein is CASSHGQMAHGANVLTF. Complete variable domain (other parts from reference TRBV27 and TRBJ2-6): EAQVTQNPRYLITVTGKKLTVTCSQNMNHEYMSWYRQDPGLGLRQIYYSMNVEVTDKGDVPEGYKVSRKEKRNFPLILESPSPNQTSLYFCASSHGQMAHGANVLTFGAGSRLTVL.

This clonotype showed up just a few times. The V and J genes are TRBV5-1 and TRBJ1-1; 10 nucleotides agree with TRBD1. CDR3 length equals 20 residues. From germline, CDR1 is SGHRS and CDR2 YFSETQ. J lost 0 bases, V lost 5 bases, and 19 bases had no gene match. CDR3 residues: CASRQVPGQGMERVNTEAFF. The CDR3 coding sequence is TGCGCCAGCAGGCAAGTGCCGGGACAGGGGATGGAAAGGGTGAACACTGAAGCTTTCTTT.

This clonotype was observed a few times. The V gene is TRBV7-2, the J gene TRBJ2-7, with D perhaps TRBD1 (6 bases). Germline V CDR1 and CDR2: SGHTA, FQGNSA. V gave up 11 bases and J gave up 0 bases, with 11 bases separating them. The CDR3 is made up of 12 amino acids. The CDR3 coding sequence is TGTGCCGAAACAGGGAGCTCCTACGAGCAGTACTTC. Its translation: CAETGSSYEQYF.

J is TRBJ2-1 and V is TRBV20-1; 7 bases are a match to TRBD2. CDR1 DFQATT and CDR2 SNEGSKA come from the germline V gene (reference sequence). J lost 6 bases, V lost 5 bases, and 13 bases had no gene match. The CDR3 is 15 residues long. CDR3 sequence: CSARQSGASVNEQFF. The CDR3, as DNA: TGCAGTGCTCGACAAAGCGGGGCGTCCGTCAATGAGCAGTTCTTC.

The V call is TRBV6-5, the J call TRBJ2-2; no definite D call. V lost 10 bases, J lost 3 bases, and 6 bases lay in between. Per the germline V gene, CDR1 is MNHEY and CDR2 is SVGAGI. The CDR3 contains 11 residues. In DNA form, the CDR3 reads TGTGCCACCCAGGACACCGGGGAGCTGTTTTTT. It specifies CATQDTGELFF.

The chain links TRBV5-5 to TRBJ2-7; tentatively, D is TRBD1 or TRBD2 (5 bases each). V gave up 0 bases and J gave up 5 bases, with 9 bases separating them. Germline V gives CDR1 SGHKS, CDR2 YYEKEE (reference sequence). The CDR3 consists of 13 residues. The DNA of the CDR3 is TGTGCCAGCAGCTTGGCACAGGAGGACGAGCAGTACTTC. Translation gives CASSLAQEDEQYF. The entire variable domain, with the rest obtained from reference TRBV5-5 and TRBJ2-7, is as follows: DAGVTQSPTHLIKTRGQQVTLRCSPISGHKSVSWYQQVLGQGPQFIFQYYEKEERGRGNFPDRFSARQFPNYSSELNVNALLLGDSALYLCASSLAQEDEQYFGPGTRLTVT.

This clonotype was detected ten times or more. This chain links TRBV11-2 with TRBJ2-7; D is ambiguous. Between the trimmed V and J ends, which lost 4 bases and 2 bases, there was a span of 6 bases. This CDR3 region has 12 residues. Germline values: CDR1 SGHAT, CDR2 FQNNGV. The CDR3 DNA reads TGTGCCAGCAGCTCTCATGCCTACGAGCAGTACTTC. Protein sequence: CASSSHAYEQYF. The full variable domain, with the rest looked up from reference TRBV11-2 and TRBJ2-7, is EAGVAQSPRYKIIEKRQSVAFWCNPISGHATLYWYQQILGQGPKLLIQFQNNGVVDDSQLPKDRFSAERLKGVDSTLKIQPAKLEDSAVYLCASSSHAYEQYFGPGTRLTVT.